This T cell receptor beta chain came from a study of T-cell reconstitution after alpha-beta-depleted transplantation in children. This clonotype has just a few counts. CDR3 length: 15 amino acids. V lost 6 bases, J lost 7 bases, and 12 bases stayed unmatched. Per the germline V gene, CDR1 is KGHSH and CDR2 is LQKENI. Researchers prepared the TCRbeta library using unique molecular identifiers, the study reports. MiXCR, applied by TCRdb to the PCR reads, yields one record per CDR3 protein. This table holds some 200,000 distinct CDR3 sequences, roughly 9% found once. This receptor was identified in a human donor who donated a stem cell graft to a child with acute lymphoblastic leukemia. The J gene is TRBJ2-5, the V gene TRBV18; 9 nucleotides align to TRBD1. Sequencing used PBMCs from the stem cell graft donor, obtained from the stem cell graft. The CDR3 sequence is CASSRDRGTLVTQYF. The CDR3 bases are TGTGCCAGCTCCCGCGACAGGGGGACTCTAGTGACCCAGTACTTC.